These 22 T cell receptor beta chains were sequenced from one sample in a study of siplizumab effects on memory and regulatory T cells. The repertoire was sequenced with immunoSEQ multiplex PCR; TCRdb's copy has only in-frame clones and lacks some. This table holds roughly 40,000 clones, around 90% found once. The sequenced sample consisted of naive CD4+ T cells sorted from blood. Receptor source: a human donor in good health.

The chain links TRBV7-8 to TRBJ1-5, with D uncertain. Germline V gene lookup returns CDR1 SGHVS and CDR2 FQNEAQ. The CDR3 is 14 residues long. The V end was cut by 3 bases, the J end by 3 bases, with 9 bases between. The CDR3 coding sequence is TGTGCCAGCAGCTTTAATTGGGACAATCAGCCCCAGCATTTT. Amino acids: CASSFNWDNQPQHF.

This clone is a singleton in its sample. The chain carries TRBV6-5 and TRBJ1-2, with a tentative D call TRBD1 (5 bases). CDR1 is MNHEY and CDR2 is SVGAGI in the germline V gene. The ends were cut back, 4 bases at V and 4 bases at J, with 16 bases in the middle. This CDR3 contains 15 residues. The CDR3 is CASSLTPTETYGYTF. Here the CDR3 DNA reads TGTGCCAGCAGTTTGACACCGACAGAGACCTATGGCTACACCTTC.

The rearrangement links TRBV30 to TRBJ2-1; TRBD2 matches at 11 bases. CDR3 length: 17 amino acids. V was clipped by 2 bases and J by 3 bases; unmatched bases: 9. From germline, CDR1 is GTSNPN and CDR2 SVGIG (reference sequence). The CDR3 loop is CAWSSQRLAGHYNEQFF. The CDR3 region has the DNA TGTGCCTGGAGTTCCCAGCGACTAGCGGGGCACTACAATGAGCAGTTCTTC.

This chain links TRBV5-1 with TRBJ2-5, with TRBD2 identical over 14 bases. The CDR3 covers 15 residues. CDR1 and CDR2 (germline): SGHRS, YFSETQ. The ends lost 4 bases at V and 5 bases at J; junction bases unmatched: 4. DNA for the CDR3: TGCGCCAGCAGCCGGGGACTAGCGGGAGACGAGACCCAGTACTTC. Its protein product is CASSRGLAGDETQYF.

This chain connects TRBV10-3 to TRBJ1-1; D is perhaps TRBD1 (5 bases). Trimming shortened V by 2 bases and J by 1 base, and 5 bases separated the two germline ends. Germline assignment: CDR1 ENHRY and CDR2 SYGVKD. The CDR3 length is 13 residues. The CDR3: CAISETGNTEAFF. CDR3 DNA: TGTGCCATCAGTGAGACAGGGAACACTGAAGCTTTCTTT.

The rearrangement uses TRBV5-4 and TRBJ2-1; 8 nucleotides match TRBD2. V dropped 4 bases and J dropped 8; count of bases not matched to a gene: 14. This CDR3 spans 16 amino acids. Per germline, CDR1 SGHNT and CDR2 YYREEE (reference sequence). The CDR3 spells CASSGGTRNLLYEQFF. The CDR3 DNA reads as TGTGCCAGCAGCGGCGGGACTAGGAACCTCCTATATGAGCAGTTCTTC.

The rearrangement joins TRBV6-5 to TRBJ2-5, with D possibly matching TRBD1 (6 bases). With 6 bases removed from V and 2 bases from J, the gap between germline ends came to 16 bases. In germline, CDR1 is MNHEY, CDR2 SVGAGI. CDR3 size: 15 residues. The CDR3 DNA reads TGTGCCAGCAGCACCCTGGACAGTCCACAAGAGACCCAGTACTTC. Protein sequence: CASSTLDSPQETQYF.

The genes are TRBV30 and TRBJ2-7, with D hard to call. There are 11 residues in the CDR3. The germline V gene encodes CDR1 GTSNPN and CDR2 SVGIG (reference sequence). Between the trimmed V and J ends, which lost 0 bases and 4 bases, there was a span of 4 bases. The CDR3 region is CAWSVGYEQYF. The DNA of the CDR3 is TGTGCCTGGAGTGTGGGGTACGAGCAGTACTTC.

The V call is TRBV19, the J call TRBJ2-7; a weak D match, TRBD2 (5 bases). Trimming shortened V by 5 bases and J by 0 bases, and 20 bases separated the two germline ends. CDR1 is LNHDA, CDR2 SQIVND, per germline (reference sequence). The CDR3 has 17 amino acids. The DNA of the CDR3 is TGTGCCAGTAGTTCCCACCCCGGACGGGGTCTCTCCTACGAGCAGTACTTC. This gives the protein CASSSHPGRGLSYEQYF.

The count of this clone is one. This CDR3 is CASSSGAGELFF. DNA for the CDR3: TGCGCCAGCAGTTCAGGAGCCGGGGAGCTGTTTTTT. The V call is TRBV23-1, the J call TRBJ2-2; unclear D gene. TRBV23-1 is an open reading frame, and its role is uncertain. The length of the CDR3 is 12 residues. Between the trimmed V and J ends, which lost 5 bases and 6 bases, there was a span of 7 bases.

The genes are TRBV2 and TRBJ1-2, with D maybe TRBD1 (6 bases). Deletions cut 6 bases from V and 4 bases from J, with 24 bases between. This CDR3 has 17 amino acids. Germline lookup yields CDR1 SNHLY and CDR2 FYNNEI. CDR3 region: CASSAQPTGLNAYGYTF. For the CDR3, the DNA is TGTGCCAGCAGCGCACAACCGACAGGACTTAATGCCTATGGCTACACCTTC.

This clone was found a few times. The chain recombines TRBV19 with TRBJ2-7; D not certain. The CDR3 spans 14 residues. Germline loops: CDR1 LNHDA, CDR2 SQIVND (reference sequence). V was clipped by 5 bases and J by 0 bases, with 11 bases between them. This CDR3 is CASSRRHFSYEQYF. The DNA of the CDR3 is TGTGCCAGTAGTCGAAGGCATTTCTCCTACGAGCAGTACTTC.

The sample holds one count of this clone. This chain links TRBV7-3 with TRBJ2-5, with 10 positions matching TRBD2. V lost 4 bases and J lost 5; bases outside the gene matches: 7. Looked up from germline, CDR1 is SGHTA and CDR2 is FQGTGA. The CDR3 spans 15 residues. The CDR3 sequence: CASSWRASGSETQYF. In DNA form, the CDR3 reads TGTGCCAGCAGCTGGCGGGCTAGCGGGAGTGAGACCCAGTACTTC.

V usage is TRBV7-9 and J usage is TRBJ1-4, with TRBD1 as a possible D gene (6 bases). V lost 5 bases to trimming and J lost 4 bases, with 14 bases between them. Germline loops: CDR1 SEHNR, CDR2 FQNEAQ (reference sequence). The CDR3 totals 15 residues. The CDR3 DNA follows: TGTGCCAGCAGCGACCAGACAGGAGTTAATGAAAAACTGTTTTTT. Its protein is CASSDQTGVNEKLFF.

The rearrangement uses TRBV6-1 and TRBJ2-5; 9 bases are a match to TRBD1. The DNA matches TRBJ2-7 better at its end, which makes the J call doubtful. This CDR3 is 14 amino acids long. The germline gives CDR1 MNHNS, CDR2 SASEGT. CDR3 amino acids: CASSERTGVYEQYF. The CDR3 region has the DNA TGTGCCAGCAGTGAAAGGACAGGGGTCTACGAGCAGTACTTC.

This clone was detected once. V is TRBV7-2 and J is TRBJ2-7; D call uncertain. CDR1 is SGHTA, CDR2 FQGNSA, per germline. V gave up 0 bases and J gave up 3 bases, with 6 bases separating them. There are 13 residues in the CDR3. This chain's CDR3 is CASSLAGYYEQYF. The DNA of the CDR3 is TGTGCCAGCAGCTTAGCGGGTTACTACGAGCAGTACTTC.

This CDR3 reads CASSLDGRSTDTQYF. The CDR3 DNA reads TGTGCCAGCAGCTTGGATGGCAGGTCTACAGATACGCAGTATTTT. V usage is TRBV5-6 and J usage is TRBJ2-3; D ambiguous. CDR3 length: 15 residues. Trimming pared 0 bases from V and 3 bases from J, leaving 11 bases between. Per germline, CDR1 SGHDT and CDR2 YYEEEE.

The chain is built from TRBV15 and TRBJ2-5, with 7 positions matching TRBD2. The junction had 8 bases not matched to a gene; V was cut back by 0 bases and J by 4 bases. This CDR3 has 16 residues. Germline V gene data show CDR1 as LNHNV and CDR2 as YYDKDF (reference sequence). CDR3 loop: CATSRDPPGRGETQYF. CDR3 coding DNA: TGTGCCACCAGCAGAGATCCGCCAGGGAGGGGAGAGACCCAGTACTTC. The entire variable domain, with the rest obtained from reference TRBV15 and TRBJ2-5, is as follows: DAMVIQNPRYQVTQFGKPVTLSCSQTLNHNVMYWYQQKSSQAPKLLFHYYDKDFNNEADTPDNFQSRRPNTSFCFLDIRSPGLGDTAMYLCATSRDPPGRGETQYFGPGTRLLVL.

The V gene is TRBV27, the J gene TRBJ1-5; D is unresolved. The CDR3 runs 15 residues. V lost 5 bases and J lost 0, with 11 bases in between. Germline loops: CDR1 MNHEY, CDR2 SMNVEV (reference sequence). CDR3 nucleotides: TGTGCCAGCAGTCCCCAAGCCAGTAGCAATCAGCCCCAGCATTTT. Translating it yields CASSPQASSNQPQHF.

The rearrangement links TRBV5-1 to TRBJ1-1; D call uncertain. The CDR3 is made up of 13 amino acids. Germline CDR1 reads SGHRS; CDR2 reads YFSETQ. Trimming cost V 6 bases and J 1 base, with 10 bases left between them. The CDR3 sequence is CASNPVPNTEAFF. The CDR3, as DNA: TGCGCCAGCAACCCAGTACCGAACACTGAAGCTTTCTTT. The full variable domain, in which reference TRBV5-1 and TRBJ1-1 provide the parts outside the CDR3, is KAGVTQTPRYLIKTRGQQVTLSCSPISGHRSVSWYQQTPGQGLQFLFEYFSETQRNKGNFPGRFSGRQFSNSRSEMNVSTLELGDSALYLCASNPVPNTEAFFGQGTRLTVV.

The chain joins TRBV4-1 to TRBJ1-4, with D unresolved. Germline V gene lookup returns CDR1 MGHRA and CDR2 YSYEKL. The ends were cut back, 4 bases at V and 0 bases at J, with 9 bases in the middle. The CDR3 contains 15 residues. The CDR3 spells CASSRLAATNEKLFF. CDR3 coding DNA: TGCGCCAGCAGCCGACTGGCGGCAACTAATGAAAAACTGTTTTTT.

The chain uses TRBV6-1 and TRBJ2-1; 11 nucleotides agree with TRBD1. Trimming removed 4 bases from V and 0 bases from J; junction bases left unmatched: 5. Per the germline V gene, CDR1 is MNHNS and CDR2 is SASEGT. CDR3 length: 17 amino acids. The chain's CDR3 is CASSAHGTGGSYNEQFF. The CDR3 nucleotides read TGTGCCAGCAGTGCCCATGGGACAGGGGGCTCCTACAATGAGCAGTTCTTC.